These 6 T cell receptor beta chains were sequenced from one sample in a study of shared clonotypes between healthy human individuals. Libraries were prepared by immunoSEQ multiplex PCR; TCRdb keeps only in-frame clonotypes and omits some of them. Of millions of clones detected, 85% to 95% appear once; the ten largest clones hold 0.1% to 0.15%. Sequencing was carried out using naive CD4+ T cells sorted from blood. Subset here: CD45RA+ positively selected. The source of these receptors is a man between 18 and 35 years old in good health.

The chain is built from TRBV5-1 and TRBJ1-1; unclear D gene. V was cut by 5 bases and J by 11 bases, with 16 bases left in between. The CDR3 has 12 amino acids. Per germline, CDR1 SGHRS and CDR2 YFSETQ. Here the CDR3 DNA reads TGCGCCAGCAGACTTGACCAGGCAGTGGCTTTCTTT. It translates to CASRLDQAVAFF. Full variable domain (rest looked up from reference TRBV5-1 and TRBJ1-1): KAGVTQTPRYLIKTRGQQVTLSCSPISGHRSVSWYQQTPGQGLQFLFEYFSETQRNKGNFPGRFSGRQFSNSRSEMNVSTLELGDSALYLCASRLDQAVAFFGQGTRLTVV.

This chain links TRBV2 with TRBJ2-1; no definite D call. Per the germline V gene, CDR1 is SNHLY and CDR2 is FYNNEI. The CDR3 contains 12 residues. V was cut by 4 bases and J by 12 bases, with 13 bases left in between. Here the CDR3 DNA reads TGTGCCAGCAGTGGCACCATCGGTCGGCAGTTCTTC. Translation gives CASSGTIGRQFF.

The gene calls are TRBV18 and TRBJ1-5, with D maybe TRBD1 (5 bases). V was cut by 6 bases and J by 6 bases, with 24 bases left in between. The CDR3 consists of 17 residues. Per germline, CDR1 KGHSH and CDR2 LQKENI. The CDR3 region is CASSRPSVGALPQPQHF. CDR3 in DNA: TGTGCCAGCTCTAGGCCATCCGTAGGGGCGCTTCCTCAGCCCCAGCATTTT.

The chain recombines TRBV9 with TRBJ2-3; 10 nucleotides agree with TRBD2. The CDR3 loop spans 15 amino acids. Germline lookup yields CDR1 SGDLS and CDR2 YYNGEE. Germline trimming cut 4 bases from V and 2 bases from J; bases unmatched to any gene: 4. CDR3 loop: CASSSLAGATDTQYF. DNA of the CDR3: TGTGCCAGCAGCTCTCTAGCGGGGGCCACAGATACGCAGTATTTT.

J is TRBJ2-7 and V is TRBV19; D is possibly TRBD1 (6 bases). Per germline, CDR1 LNHDA and CDR2 SQIVND (reference sequence). This CDR3 is 15 amino acids long. Trimming left V 4 bases short and J 2 bases short, with 15 bases between. CDR3 protein: CASSRAHRETYEQYF. The DNA of the CDR3 is TGTGCCAGTAGTAGGGCGCACAGGGAGACCTACGAGCAGTACTTC.

V usage is TRBV7-2 and J usage is TRBJ2-7; D is unclear. Trimming took off 6 bases at V and 1 base at J, with 16 bases between the two ends. The CDR3 loop spans 15 amino acids. Germline V gene sequence: CDR1 SGHTA, CDR2 FQGNSA. The CDR3 nucleotides are TGTGCCAGCAGACACGCGCAAACTCCTTCCTACGAGCAGTACTTC. Amino acid sequence: CASRHAQTPSYEQYF. The full variable domain, with the rest looked up from reference TRBV7-2 and TRBJ2-7, is GAGVSQSPSNKVTEKGKDVELRCDPISGHTALYWYRQSLGQGLEFLIYFQGNSAPDKSGLPSDRFSAERTGGSVSTLTIQRTQQEDSAVYLCASRHAQTPSYEQYFGPGTRLTVT.